The entry below describes one T cell receptor (beta chain). At one end, the junction sequence differs from germline, possibly due to a read error. MiXCR, applied by TCRdb to the RT-PCR reads, yields one record per CDR3 protein. The sample holds about 680,000 distinct CDR3 sequences, 14% seen once. Looked up from germline, CDR1 is SGHTA and CDR2 is FQGNSA. This CDR3 comprises 15 residues. The TCR was taken from a female donor in good health, serving as a healthy control. This chain links TRBV7-2 with TRBJ1-5; D perhaps matches TRBD1 (5 bases). Sequences were obtained from memory CD4+ T cells from blood. The CDR3 is CANSSQPQVNQPQHF. Written as DNA, the CDR3 is TGTGCCAACAGCTCCCAGCCACAGGTCAATCAGCCCCAGCATTTT.